This TCR beta chain was obtained from a study of long-term antiretroviral therapy in people with HIV. Study context: Samples collected earliest predate the 2015 immediate-ART recommendation by about a decade.

The assay, immunoSEQ v3.0, was run at survey level. Sequencing efforts were directed toward roughly 40,000-55,000 T-cell genomes per sample. Sequenced by immunoSEQ multiplex PCR; TCRdb stores in-frame clones only, minus some. Of roughly 7,100 clones detected, approximately 71% appear once; the ten largest clones hold 25% to 35%. All donors provided no fewer than one pre-ART and no fewer than two post-ART PBMC samples. The CDR3 extends over 10 amino acids. The clonotype comes from a man in his forties with HIV. This sample comprised unsorted PBMCs, obtained 0.2 years after starting antiretroviral therapy. V gene TRBV21-1 combines with J gene TRBJ1-4. TRBV21-1 is flagged as a pseudogene. CDR3 nucleotide sequence: TGTGCCAGCAGCAAACACGGTGAGTTTTTT. It specifies CASSKHGEFF.